This T cell receptor beta chain was profiled in a study of blood T cells in healthy people across ages. Study information: In model experiments, template switching was able to capture about one barcoded beta molecule for every two T cells that were present.

CDR1 is MNHEY and CDR2 is SMNVEV in the germline V gene (reference sequence). Between the trimmed V and J ends, which lost 5 bases and 1 base, there was a span of 13 bases. CDR3 length equals 15 residues. A sample-barcoded 5' primer and a J-beta primer mix were used in a second PCR of roughly 7 to 11 cycles. Each cDNA molecule received a tag from a template-switch adaptor that had 12 random nucleotides. TCRdb re-called the 5' RACE reads through MiXCR, storing one row per CDR3 protein. In the table there are some 700,000 distinct CDR3 sequences, around a fifth of which are singletons. PBMCs, at least 7 million per sample, were isolated. This clonotype was counted a few times.

Sequences were obtained from blood. This chain links TRBV27 with TRBJ2-3; maybe TRBD1 (5 bases). The clonotype was recovered from a man between 70 and 80 years old in good health. CDR3 in DNA: TGTGCCAGCAGTGGACACGGTCTCGGCACAGATACGCAGTATTTT. This translates into CASSGHGLGTDTQYF.